One T cell receptor (beta chain) is described in this entry. What it recognizes is unknown. Roughly 0.5 to 1 ug RNA was reverse transcribed with random hexamers. Multiplex immunoSEQ PCR targeted 54 Vbeta and 13 Jbeta TCR beta segments. TCRdb used MiXCR to reprocess the immunoSEQ multiplex PCR reads, holding one entry per CDR3 protein. The profile shows more than 150,000 distinct CDR3 sequences, 85% to 95% of them singletons. CDR3 length: 14 amino acids. Trimming shortened V by 0 bases and J by 2 bases, and 8 bases separated the two germline ends. CDR1 and CDR2 from the germline V gene are SGHVS and FNYEAQ. This sample is part of a study of CD8 T cells in Susac syndrome. Background on the study: Within the group of sequenced Susac syndrome patients, five or six had active disease and eight were in remission.

Whole-study findings and limits: It was acknowledged in the study that its TCR sequencing and HLA analysis involved a relatively small number of individuals.

The sequenced target, TCR beta, came from blood CD8+ and CD4+ T cells. The sequenced sample was CD4+ T cells from PBMCs. The receptor was isolated from a human donor with Susac syndrome. The chain employs TRBV7-6 and TRBJ2-7; the D is unclear. The CDR3 bases are TGTGCCAGCAGCTTAGCGCACGGAGCCTACGAGCAGTACTTC. Translating it yields CASSLAHGAYEQYF.